Sequencing of this T cell receptor (beta chain) was carried out in a study of blood T cell repertoires in COVID-19. About the study: In each case, the material was cDNA or gDNA derived from T cells, B-cell-depleted T cells, or PBMCs.

Using immunoSEQ multiplex PCR, the repertoire was profiled, and TCRdb retains in-frame clones only, with some absent. The profile shows 250,000 or so clones, around 86% of them singletons. The CDR3 is made up of 16 amino acids. The germline V and J ends were trimmed by 3 bases and 3 bases, with 17 bases remaining between them. CDR1 and CDR2 (germline): MDHEN, SYDVKM. The TCR originated in a woman in her 30s with active or convalescent COVID-19. Sequencing used peripheral blood. The genes are TRBV28 and TRBJ1-2; D may be TRBD1 (5 bases). In DNA form, the CDR3 reads TGTGCCAGCAGTTTCGTGGGCCGTGGGGGGGACTATGGCTACACCTTC. Amino acid sequence: CASSFVGRGGDYGYTF.